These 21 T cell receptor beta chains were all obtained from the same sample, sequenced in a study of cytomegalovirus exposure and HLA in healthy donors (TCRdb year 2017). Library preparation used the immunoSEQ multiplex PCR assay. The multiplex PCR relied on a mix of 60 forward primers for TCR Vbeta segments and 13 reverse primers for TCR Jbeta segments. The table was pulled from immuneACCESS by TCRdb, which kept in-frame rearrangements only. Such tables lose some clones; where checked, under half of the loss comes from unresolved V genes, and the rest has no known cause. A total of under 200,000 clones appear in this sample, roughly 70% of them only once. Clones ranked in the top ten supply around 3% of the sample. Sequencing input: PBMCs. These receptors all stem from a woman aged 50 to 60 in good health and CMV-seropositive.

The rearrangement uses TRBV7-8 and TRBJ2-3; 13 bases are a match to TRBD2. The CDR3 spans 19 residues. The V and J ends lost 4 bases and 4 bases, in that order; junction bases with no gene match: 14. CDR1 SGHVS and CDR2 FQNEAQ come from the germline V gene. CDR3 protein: CASSSLAGGFGRHSDTQYF. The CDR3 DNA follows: TGTGCCAGCAGCTCACTAGCGGGGGGGTTCGGTCGGCACTCAGATACGCAGTATTTT.

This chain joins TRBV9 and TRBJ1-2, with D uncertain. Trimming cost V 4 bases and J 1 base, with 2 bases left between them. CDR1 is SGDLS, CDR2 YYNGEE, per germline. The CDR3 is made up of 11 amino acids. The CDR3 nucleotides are TGTGCCAGCAGCCTTAACTATGGCTACACCTTC. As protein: CASSLNYGYTF.

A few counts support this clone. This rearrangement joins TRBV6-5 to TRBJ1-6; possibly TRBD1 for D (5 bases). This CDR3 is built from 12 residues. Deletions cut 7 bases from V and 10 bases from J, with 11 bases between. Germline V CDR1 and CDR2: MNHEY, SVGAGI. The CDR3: CASTSGFSPLHF. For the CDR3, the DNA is TGTGCCAGCACTTCAGGGTTCTCACCCCTCCACTTT.

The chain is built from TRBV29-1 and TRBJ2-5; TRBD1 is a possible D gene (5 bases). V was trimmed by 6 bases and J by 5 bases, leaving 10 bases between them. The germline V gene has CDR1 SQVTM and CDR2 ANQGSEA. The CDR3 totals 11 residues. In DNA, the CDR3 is TGCAGCGTAGACTCAGGGGAGACCCAGTACTTC. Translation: CSVDSGETQYF.

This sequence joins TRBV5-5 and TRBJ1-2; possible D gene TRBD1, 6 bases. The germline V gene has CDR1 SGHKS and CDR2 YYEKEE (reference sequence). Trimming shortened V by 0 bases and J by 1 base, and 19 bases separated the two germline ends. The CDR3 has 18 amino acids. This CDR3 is CASSLAFNRVRFNYGYTF. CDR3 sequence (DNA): TGTGCCAGCAGCTTGGCTTTTAACAGGGTTAGATTTAACTATGGCTACACCTTC.

The CDR3 region is CASSPESSTEAFF. CDR3 sequence (DNA): TGTGCCAGCAGCCCCGAGTCGAGCACTGAAGCTTTCTTT. The chain uses TRBV7-6 and TRBJ1-1; D not resolved. The V gene lost 5 bases and the J gene lost 4 bases, with 11 bases spanning the gap. The length of the CDR3 is 13 residues. Germline lookup yields CDR1 SGHVS and CDR2 FNYEAQ.

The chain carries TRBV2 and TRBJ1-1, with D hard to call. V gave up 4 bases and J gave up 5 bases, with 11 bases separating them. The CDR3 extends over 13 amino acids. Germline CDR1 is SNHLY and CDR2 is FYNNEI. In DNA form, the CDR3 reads TGTGCCAGCAGTGTCCGGGTTTTGACTGAAGCTTTCTTT. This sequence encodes CASSVRVLTEAFF.

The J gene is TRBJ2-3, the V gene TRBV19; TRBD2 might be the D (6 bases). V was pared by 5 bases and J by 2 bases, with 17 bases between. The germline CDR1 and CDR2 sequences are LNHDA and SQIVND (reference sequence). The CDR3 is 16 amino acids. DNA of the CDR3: TGTGCCAGTAGTTTCTGGTTAGCGGACAACACAGATACGCAGTATTTT. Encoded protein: CASSFWLADNTDTQYF.

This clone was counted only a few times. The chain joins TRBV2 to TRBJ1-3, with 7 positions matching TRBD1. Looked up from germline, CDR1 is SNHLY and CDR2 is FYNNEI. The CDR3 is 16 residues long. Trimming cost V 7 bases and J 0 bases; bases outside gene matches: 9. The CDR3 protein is CASTFGQASSGNTIYF. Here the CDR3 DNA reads TGTGCCAGCACCTTTGGACAGGCGAGCTCTGGAAACACCATATATTTT.

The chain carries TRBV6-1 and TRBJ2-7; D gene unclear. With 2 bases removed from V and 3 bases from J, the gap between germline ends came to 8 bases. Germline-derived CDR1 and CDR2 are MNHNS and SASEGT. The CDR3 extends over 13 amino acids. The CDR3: CASSEWRRYEQYF. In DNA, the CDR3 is TGTGCCAGCAGTGAATGGCGGCGCTACGAGCAGTACTTC.

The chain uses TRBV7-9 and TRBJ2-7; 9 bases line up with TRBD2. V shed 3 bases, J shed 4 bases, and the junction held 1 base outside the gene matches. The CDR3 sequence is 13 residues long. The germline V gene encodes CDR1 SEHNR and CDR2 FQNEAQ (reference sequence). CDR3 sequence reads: CASSFSGGYEQYF. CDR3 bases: TGTGCCAGCAGCTTTAGCGGGGGATACGAGCAGTACTTC.

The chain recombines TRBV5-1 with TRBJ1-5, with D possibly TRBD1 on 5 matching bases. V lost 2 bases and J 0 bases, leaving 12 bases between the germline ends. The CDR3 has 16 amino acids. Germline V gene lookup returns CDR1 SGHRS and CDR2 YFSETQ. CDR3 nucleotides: TGCGCCAGCAGCTTTACAGGCCCTAATAGCAATCAGCCCCAGCATTTT. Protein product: CASSFTGPNSNQPQHF.

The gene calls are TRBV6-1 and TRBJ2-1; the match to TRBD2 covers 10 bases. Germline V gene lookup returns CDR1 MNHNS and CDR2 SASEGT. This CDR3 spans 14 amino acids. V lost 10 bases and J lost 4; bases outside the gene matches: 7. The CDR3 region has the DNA TGTGCCACCCAGAGCGGGGGGGATTACAATGAGCAGTTCTTC. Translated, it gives CATQSGGDYNEQFF.

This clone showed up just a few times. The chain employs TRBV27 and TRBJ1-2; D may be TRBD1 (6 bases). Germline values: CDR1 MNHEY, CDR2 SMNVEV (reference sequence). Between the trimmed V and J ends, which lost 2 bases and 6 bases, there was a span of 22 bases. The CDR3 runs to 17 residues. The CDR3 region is CASSLSGEGLAGDGYTF. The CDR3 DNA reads TGTGCCAGCAGTTTAAGTGGGGAGGGTCTGGCAGGGGATGGCTACACCTTC.

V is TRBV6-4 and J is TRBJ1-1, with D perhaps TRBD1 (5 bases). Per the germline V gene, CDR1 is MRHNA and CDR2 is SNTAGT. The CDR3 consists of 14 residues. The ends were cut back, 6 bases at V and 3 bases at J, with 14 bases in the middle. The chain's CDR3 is CASSPLGTDTEAFF. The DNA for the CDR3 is TGTGCCAGCAGCCCCCTTGGGACTGACACTGAAGCTTTCTTT.

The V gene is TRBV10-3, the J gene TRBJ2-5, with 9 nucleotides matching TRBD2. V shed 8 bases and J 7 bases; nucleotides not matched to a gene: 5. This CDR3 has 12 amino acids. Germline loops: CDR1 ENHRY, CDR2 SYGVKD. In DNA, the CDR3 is TGTGCCATCTCCGGTAGCGGGGGGACCCAGTACTTC. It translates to CAISGSGGTQYF.

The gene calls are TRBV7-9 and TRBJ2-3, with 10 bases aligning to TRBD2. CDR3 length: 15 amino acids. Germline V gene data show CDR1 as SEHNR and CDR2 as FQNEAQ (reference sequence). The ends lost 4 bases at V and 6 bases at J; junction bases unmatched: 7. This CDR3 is CASSSLAGVSDTQYF. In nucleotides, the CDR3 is TGTGCCAGCAGCTCCCTAGCGGGAGTAAGTGATACGCAGTATTTT. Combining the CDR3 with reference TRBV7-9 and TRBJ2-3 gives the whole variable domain DTGVSQNPRHKITKRGQNVTFRCDPISEHNRLYWYRQTLGQGPEFLTYFQNEAQLEKSRLLSDRFSAERPKGSFSTLEIQRTEQGDSAMYLCASSSLAGVSDTQYFGPGTRLTVL.

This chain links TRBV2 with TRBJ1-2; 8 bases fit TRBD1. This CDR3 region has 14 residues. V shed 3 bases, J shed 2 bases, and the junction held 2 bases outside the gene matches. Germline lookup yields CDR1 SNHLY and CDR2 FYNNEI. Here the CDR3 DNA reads TGTGCCAGCAGTGAGGGGACAGGAAACTATGGCTACACCTTC. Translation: CASSEGTGNYGYTF.

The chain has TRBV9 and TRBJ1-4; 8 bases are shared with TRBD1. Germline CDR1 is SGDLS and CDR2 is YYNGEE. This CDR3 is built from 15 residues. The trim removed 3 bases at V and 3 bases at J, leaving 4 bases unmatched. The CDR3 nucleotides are TGTGCCAGCAGCGAGCAGGGGGCGCCTAATGAAAAACTGTTTTTT. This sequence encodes CASSEQGAPNEKLFF.

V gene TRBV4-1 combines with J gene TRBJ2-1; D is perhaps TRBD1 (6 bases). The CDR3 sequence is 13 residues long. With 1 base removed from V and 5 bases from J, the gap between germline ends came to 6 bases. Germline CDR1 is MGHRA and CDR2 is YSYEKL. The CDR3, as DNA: TGCGCCAGCAGCCAAGGGACAGACAATGAGCAGTTCTTC. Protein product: CASSQGTDNEQFF.

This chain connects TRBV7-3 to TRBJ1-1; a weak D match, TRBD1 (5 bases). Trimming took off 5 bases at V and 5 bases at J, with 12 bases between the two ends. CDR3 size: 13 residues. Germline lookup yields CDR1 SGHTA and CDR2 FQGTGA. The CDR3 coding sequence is TGTGCCAGCAGCAACCAGGGTGGGACTGAAGCTTTCTTT. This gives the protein CASSNQGGTEAFF.